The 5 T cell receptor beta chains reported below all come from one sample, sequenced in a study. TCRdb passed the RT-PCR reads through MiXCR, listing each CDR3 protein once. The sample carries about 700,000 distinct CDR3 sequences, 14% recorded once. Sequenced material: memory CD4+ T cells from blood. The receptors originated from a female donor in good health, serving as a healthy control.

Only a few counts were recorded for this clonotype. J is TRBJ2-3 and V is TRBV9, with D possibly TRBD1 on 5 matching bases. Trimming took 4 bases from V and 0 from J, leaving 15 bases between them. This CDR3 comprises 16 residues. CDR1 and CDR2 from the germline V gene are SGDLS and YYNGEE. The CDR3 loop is CASSLGDMDSTDTQYF. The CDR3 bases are TGTGCCAGCAGCCTAGGGGATATGGACAGCACAGATACGCAGTATTTT.

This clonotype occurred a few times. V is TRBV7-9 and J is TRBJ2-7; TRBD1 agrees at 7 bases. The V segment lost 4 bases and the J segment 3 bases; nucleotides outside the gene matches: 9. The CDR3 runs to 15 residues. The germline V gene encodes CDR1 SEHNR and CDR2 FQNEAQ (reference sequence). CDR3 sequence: CASSSPGQQLYEQYF. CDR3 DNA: TGTGCCAGCAGCTCACCGGGACAGCAGCTCTACGAGCAGTACTTC.

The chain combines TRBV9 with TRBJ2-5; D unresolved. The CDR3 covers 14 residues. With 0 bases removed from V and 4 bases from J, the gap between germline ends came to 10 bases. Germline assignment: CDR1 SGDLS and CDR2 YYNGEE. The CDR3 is CASSVAGLLETQYF. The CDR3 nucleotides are TGTGCCAGCAGCGTAGCTGGGTTGTTAGAGACCCAGTACTTC.

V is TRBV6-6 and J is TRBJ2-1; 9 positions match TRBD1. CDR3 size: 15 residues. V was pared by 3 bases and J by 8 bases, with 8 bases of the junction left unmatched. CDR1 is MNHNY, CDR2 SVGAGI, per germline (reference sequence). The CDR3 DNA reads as TGTGCCAGCAGTTATTCATGGGGACAGGGACATGAGCAGTTCTTC. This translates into CASSYSWGQGHEQFF.

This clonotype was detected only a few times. CDR3 region: CATSAGTDYDEQFF. CDR3 nucleotide sequence: TGTGCCACCAGCGCGGGGACAGATTATGATGAGCAGTTCTTC. The chain carries TRBV15 and TRBJ2-1; TRBD1 is a possible D gene (7 bases). Between the trimmed V and J ends, which lost 5 bases and 8 bases, there was a span of 16 bases. The CDR3 loop spans 14 amino acids. Germline CDR1 reads LNHNV; CDR2 reads YYDKDF (reference sequence).